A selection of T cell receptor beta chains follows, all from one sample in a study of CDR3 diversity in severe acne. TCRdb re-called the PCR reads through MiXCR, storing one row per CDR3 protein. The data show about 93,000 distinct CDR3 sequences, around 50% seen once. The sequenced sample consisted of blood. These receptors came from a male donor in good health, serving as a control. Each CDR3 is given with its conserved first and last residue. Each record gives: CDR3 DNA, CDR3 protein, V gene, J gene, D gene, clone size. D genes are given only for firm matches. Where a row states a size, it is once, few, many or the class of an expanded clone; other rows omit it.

CDR3 DNA: TGTGCCAGCAGTTTTGGTTTCACCGGGGAGCTGTTTTTT
CDR3 protein: CASSFGFTGELFF
V gene: TRBV25-1
J gene: TRBJ2-2
D gene: -
clone size: -

CDR3 DNA: TGTGCCAGCAGTGAGGTCTCCTACGAGCAGTACTTC
CDR3 protein: CASSEVSYEQYF
V gene: TRBV25-1
J gene: TRBJ2-7
D gene: -
clone size: many

CDR3 DNA: TGTGCCAGTAGCGAGGGCCCTCAGCCCCAGCATTTT
CDR3 protein: CASSEGPQPQHF
V gene: TRBV19
J gene: TRBJ1-5
D gene: -
clone size: few

CDR3 DNA: TGTGCCAGCAGCCCCCGGGACAGACACAAAGCTTTCTTT
CDR3 protein: CASSPRDRHKAFF
V gene: TRBV7-9
J gene: TRBJ1-1
D gene: TRBD1
clone size: few

CDR3 DNA: TGCGCCAGCAGATTGGCTAGCGGGTACACCGGGGAGCTGTTTTTT
CDR3 protein: CASRLASGYTGELFF
V gene: TRBV5-1
J gene: TRBJ2-2
D gene: TRBD2
clone size: -

CDR3 DNA: TGTGCCAGCAGCTTGGAACTAGCGGAGATGAACACCGGGGAGCTGTTTTTT
CDR3 protein: CASSLELAEMNTGELFF
V gene: TRBV5-6
J gene: TRBJ2-2
D gene: TRBD2
clone size: -

CDR3 DNA: TGTGCCACCAGTGACACCGAGGGGGGTTATGGCTACACCTTC
CDR3 protein: CATSDTEGGYGYTF
V gene: TRBV24-1
J gene: TRBJ1-2
D gene: -
clone size: -

CDR3 DNA: TGTGCCAGCAGTGAAGAACGGCAGTCGAATGGCTACACCTTC
CDR3 protein: CASSEERQSNGYTF
V gene: TRBV2
J gene: TRBJ1-2
D gene: -
clone size: -

CDR3 DNA: TGCAGTGCTAGAAACTTCGAACGGCTGAACACTGAAGCTTTCTTT
CDR3 protein: CSARNFERLNTEAFF
V gene: TRBV20-1
J gene: TRBJ1-1
D gene: -
clone size: few

CDR3 DNA: TGTGCCAGCGGGCTTTACGGACAGGCAAACTATGGCTACACCTTC
CDR3 protein: CASGLYGQANYGYTF
V gene: TRBV2
J gene: TRBJ1-2
D gene: TRBD1
clone size: -

CDR3 DNA: TGTGCCAGCAGCGACGAGGGAGTGGGGACTGGCTCTGGAAACACCATATATTTT
CDR3 protein: CASSDEGVGTGSGNTIYF
V gene: TRBV9
J gene: TRBJ1-3
D gene: -
clone size: few

CDR3 DNA: TGTGCCAGCAGGGAGACACCTTACGAGCAGTACTTC
CDR3 protein: CASRETPYEQYF
V gene: TRBV2
J gene: TRBJ2-7
D gene: -
clone size: -

CDR3 DNA: TGTGCCAGCACCAACTTTCAACAGGGGGCGAGCTCCTATAATTCACCCCTCCACTTT
CDR3 protein: CASTNFQQGASSYNSPLHF
V gene: TRBV2
J gene: TRBJ1-6
D gene: TRBD1
clone size: many

CDR3 DNA: TGTGCCAGCAGCGTAGGGACGGTAAGCTCCTACAATGAGCAGTTCTTC
CDR3 protein: CASSVGTVSSYNEQFF
V gene: TRBV9
J gene: TRBJ2-1
D gene: -
clone size: many

CDR3 DNA: TGTGCCAGCAGTGAACCGGGACAGGGGGCAGAAGGCTACACCTTC
CDR3 protein: CASSEPGQGAEGYTF
V gene: TRBV25-1
J gene: TRBJ1-2
D gene: TRBD1
clone size: many

CDR3 DNA: TGTGCCAGCGGCCCGCGGTCGGACAGGGAAAAACTGTTTTTT
CDR3 protein: CASGPRSDREKLFF
V gene: TRBV6-5
J gene: TRBJ1-4
D gene: TRBD1
clone size: -

CDR3 DNA: TGCAGCGCTAGAAAACAGGGAGCTAACTATGGCTACACCTTC
CDR3 protein: CSARKQGANYGYTF
V gene: TRBV29-1
J gene: TRBJ1-2
D gene: -
clone size: -

CDR3 DNA: TGTGCCAGTTGCAGGGGACAGGGAGGCGAGCAGTACTTC
CDR3 protein: CASCRGQGGEQYF
V gene: TRBV6-1
J gene: TRBJ2-7
D gene: TRBD1
clone size: -

CDR3 DNA: TGTGCCAGCAGTGATGACAAGATCTATGGCTACACCTTC
CDR3 protein: CASSDDKIYGYTF
V gene: TRBV2
J gene: TRBJ1-2
D gene: -
clone size: few

CDR3 DNA: TGCAGTGCTAGAGAGCGATCCGGGGAGCTGTTTTTT
CDR3 protein: CSARERSGELFF
V gene: TRBV20-1
J gene: TRBJ2-2
D gene: -
clone size: many

CDR3 DNA: TGTGCCAGCAGTTTAGGGGTAACTGGGGCCAACGTCCTGACTTTC
CDR3 protein: CASSLGVTGANVLTF
V gene: TRBV12-3/TRBV12-4
J gene: TRBJ2-6
D gene: -
clone size: -

CDR3 DNA: TGTGCCAGCAGCCTGGGACAGATGTATGGCTACACCTTC
CDR3 protein: CASSLGQMYGYTF
V gene: TRBV6-1
J gene: TRBJ1-2
D gene: TRBD1
clone size: -

CDR3 DNA: TGTGCCAGCAGTGCGGGGACAGATAGCAATCAGCCCCAGTACTTC
CDR3 protein: CASSAGTDSNQPQYF
V gene: TRBV6-5
J gene: TRBJ2-5
D gene: -
clone size: -

CDR3 DNA: TGTGCCAGCAGTGCCCACAGGGATAGGGGAAACACCCTACATTTT
CDR3 protein: CASSAHRDRGNTLHF
V gene: TRBV25-1
J gene: TRBJ1-3
D gene: -
clone size: once

CDR3 DNA: TGCAGCGTTGTGTTTGGTGGTGAAAATTCACCCCTCCACTTT
CDR3 protein: CSVVFGGENSPLHF
V gene: TRBV29-1
J gene: TRBJ1-6
D gene: -
clone size: many

CDR3 DNA: TGTGCCAGCAGCCCAGGGTGGGGCTCCTCCTACGAGCAGTACTTC
CDR3 protein: CASSPGWGSSYEQYF
V gene: TRBV6-5
J gene: TRBJ2-7
D gene: -
clone size: many

CDR3 DNA: TGCGCCAGCAGTGCGACAGGGGCGGGTGAAGCTTTCTTT
CDR3 protein: CASSATGAGEAFF
V gene: TRBV10-1
J gene: TRBJ1-1
D gene: TRBD1
clone size: many

CDR3 DNA: TGCAGTGCTAGGGTCCAGGGACGAAGCTCCTACGAGCAGTACTTC
CDR3 protein: CSARVQGRSSYEQYF
V gene: TRBV20-1
J gene: TRBJ2-7
D gene: -
clone size: few

CDR3 DNA: TGTGCCAGCAGACAACTAGCGTCCGGGGAGCTGTTTTTT
CDR3 protein: CASRQLASGELFF
V gene: TRBV6-5
J gene: TRBJ2-2
D gene: TRBD2
clone size: -

CDR3 DNA: TGCGCCAGCAGCTTGGGACCAGTCGGCACAAACTATGGCTACACCTTC
CDR3 protein: CASSLGPVGTNYGYTF
V gene: TRBV5-1
J gene: TRBJ1-2
D gene: -
clone size: -

CDR3 DNA: TGTGCCAGCAGCTCCGGGACTAGCGGCACAGATACGCAGTTCTTC
CDR3 protein: CASSSGTSGTDTQFF
V gene: TRBV7-9
J gene: TRBJ2-1
D gene: TRBD2
clone size: -

CDR3 DNA: TGTGCCAGCAGCTTAAGTTCACTAGCGTCCACCGGGGAGCTGTTTTTT
CDR3 protein: CASSLSSLASTGELFF
V gene: TRBV7-8
J gene: TRBJ2-2
D gene: TRBD2
clone size: few

CDR3 DNA: TGCGCCAGCAGTCAGGGACAGTTACTTCCCGAGCAGTACTTC
CDR3 protein: CASSQGQLLPEQYF
V gene: TRBV4-1
J gene: TRBJ2-7
D gene: TRBD1
clone size: -

CDR3 DNA: TGCAGCGTAACGACAGAAAACTATGGCTACACCTTC
CDR3 protein: CSVTTENYGYTF
V gene: TRBV29-1
J gene: TRBJ1-2
D gene: -
clone size: many

CDR3 DNA: TGTGCCAGCAGTGTGTATAGATACACTGAAGCTTTCTTT
CDR3 protein: CASSVYRYTEAFF
V gene: TRBV6-1
J gene: TRBJ1-1
D gene: -
clone size: -